A single sample is the source of the 6 T cell receptor beta chains below, sequenced in a study of blood T cell repertoires in COVID-19 (dated by TCRdb to the early 2020s). Library construction relied on the immunoSEQ multiplex PCR assay. This immuneACCESS table, as held by TCRdb, lists in-frame sequences with V and J called but not all clones. Of the missing ones, under half trace to an unresolved V gene in checked studies; the others have no known cause. This sample holds roughly 350,000 clones; 85% were observed only once. The ten largest clones capture around 3.4% of the sample. Sequences were obtained from peripheral blood. The receptors originated from a woman aged 18-30 years with acute or convalescent COVID-19.

The V gene is TRBV6-6, the J gene TRBJ1-1; no reliable D call. The CDR3 is 13 residues long. Germline CDR1 and CDR2: MNHNY and SVGAGI (reference sequence). With 0 bases removed from V and 4 bases from J, the gap between germline ends came to 6 bases. The CDR3 DNA follows: TGTGCCAGCAGTTACTCGCCGGTCACTGAAGCTTTCTTT. Protein product: CASSYSPVTEAFF.

J is TRBJ1-1 and V is TRBV4-1; 7 bases fit TRBD1. The germline V gene has CDR1 MGHRA and CDR2 YSYEKL. V lost 4 bases to trimming and J lost 0 bases; unmatched junction nucleotides: 8. This CDR3 contains 16 residues. The CDR3 here is CASSPFLRGLNTEAFF. The CDR3 DNA follows: TGCGCCAGCAGCCCCTTTTTGAGGGGGCTGAACACTGAAGCTTTCTTT.

The V gene is TRBV5-4, the J gene TRBJ2-3; possible D gene TRBD2, 5 bases. Germline V gene lookup returns CDR1 SGHNT and CDR2 YYREEE (reference sequence). V was clipped by 4 bases and J by 0 bases, with 15 bases between them. There are 16 residues in the CDR3. The CDR3 bases are TGTGCCAGCAGCCCGGACTTAGCGTCCAGCACAGATACGCAGTATTTT. This gives the protein CASSPDLASSTDTQYF. The full variable domain, its missing parts supplied by reference TRBV5-4 and TRBJ2-3, is ETGVTQSPTHLIKTRGQQVTLRCSSQSGHNTVSWYQQALGQGPQFIFQYYREEENGRGNFPPRFSGLQFPNYSSELNVNALELDDSALYLCASSPDLASSTDTQYFGPGTRLTVL.

The chain links TRBV5-6 to TRBJ2-1; a possible D gene is TRBD2 (7 bases). Germline-derived CDR1 and CDR2 are SGHDT and YYEEEE. The CDR3 contains 16 residues. The V end lost 4 bases, the J end lost 5 bases, and 19 bases lay between the germline ends. The CDR3 reads CASSRYVGGGDNEQFF. CDR3 nucleotide sequence: TGTGCCAGCAGCCGTTATGTAGGAGGGGGGGACAATGAGCAGTTCTTC.

In its sample, this clone was seen once. CDR3 in amino acids: CASSQRGQLNTEAFF. CDR3 bases: TGTGCCAGCAGCCAAAGGGGACAGCTGAACACTGAAGCTTTCTTT. The rearrangement uses TRBV6-5 and TRBJ1-1, with 7 bases fitting TRBD1. This CDR3 spans 15 amino acids. The ends lost 6 bases at V and 0 bases at J; junction bases unmatched: 7. The V gene's germline CDR1 is MNHEY and CDR2 SVGAGI.

The chain combines TRBV9 with TRBJ2-2, with 7 bases lining up with TRBD1. The junction had 12 bases not matched to a gene; V was cut back by 4 bases and J by 3 bases. CDR3 length: 17 amino acids. CDR1 and CDR2 from the germline V gene are SGDLS and YYNGEE. The CDR3 spells CASSIPDRDPDTGELFF. For the CDR3, the DNA is TGTGCCAGCAGCATACCAGACAGGGATCCCGACACCGGGGAGCTGTTTTTT.